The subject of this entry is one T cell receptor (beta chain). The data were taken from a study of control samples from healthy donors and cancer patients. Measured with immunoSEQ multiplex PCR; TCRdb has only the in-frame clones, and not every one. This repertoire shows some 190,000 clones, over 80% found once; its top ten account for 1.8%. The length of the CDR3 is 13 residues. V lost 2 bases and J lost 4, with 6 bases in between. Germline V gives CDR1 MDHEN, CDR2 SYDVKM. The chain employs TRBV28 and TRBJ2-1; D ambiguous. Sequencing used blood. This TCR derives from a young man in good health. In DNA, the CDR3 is TGTGCCAGCAGTTTAGGCAGGTACAATGAGCAGTTCTTC. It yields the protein CASSLGRYNEQFF.